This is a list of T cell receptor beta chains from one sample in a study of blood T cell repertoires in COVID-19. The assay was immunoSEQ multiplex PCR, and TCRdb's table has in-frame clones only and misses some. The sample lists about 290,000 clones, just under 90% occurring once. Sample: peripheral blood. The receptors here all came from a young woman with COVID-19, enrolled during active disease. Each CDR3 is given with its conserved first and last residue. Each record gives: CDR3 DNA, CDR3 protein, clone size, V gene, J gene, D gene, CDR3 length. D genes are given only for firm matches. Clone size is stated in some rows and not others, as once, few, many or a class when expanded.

CDR3 DNA: TGTGCCAGCTCACCAAAGGGAGACACTGAAGCTTTCTTT
CDR3 protein: CASSPKGDTEAFF
clone size: NA
V gene: TRBV18
J gene: TRBJ1-1
D gene: NA
CDR3 length: 13

CDR3 DNA: TGTGCCAGCTCACTGACAGGGGCCGGTCAGCCCCAGCATTTT
CDR3 protein: CASSLTGAGQPQHF
clone size: NA
V gene: TRBV18
J gene: TRBJ1-5
D gene: TRBD1
CDR3 length: 14

CDR3 DNA: TGCGCCAGCAGCTTGCGAGGGGGGGCCTCCTACAATGAGCAGTTCTTC
CDR3 protein: CASSLRGGASYNEQFF
clone size: NA
V gene: TRBV5-1
J gene: TRBJ2-1
D gene: NA
CDR3 length: 16

CDR3 DNA: TGTGCCAGTAGTCCGGGGAGCGAAAAACTGTTTTTT
CDR3 protein: CASSPGSEKLFF
clone size: NA
V gene: TRBV19
J gene: TRBJ1-4
D gene: NA
CDR3 length: 12

CDR3 DNA: TGTGCCAGCAATTCGGGAGGGGGCTTCAGCTCTGGAAACACCATATATTTT
CDR3 protein: CASNSGGGFSSGNTIYF
clone size: NA
V gene: TRBV21-1
J gene: TRBJ1-3
D gene: NA
CDR3 length: 17

CDR3 DNA: TGTGCCAGCAGTCCCTGGCTAGCGGCAGATACGCAGTATTTT
CDR3 protein: CASSPWLAADTQYF
clone size: NA
V gene: TRBV27
J gene: TRBJ2-3
D gene: TRBD2
CDR3 length: 14

CDR3 DNA: TGTGCCAGCAGCCCACGGATCTCTAGCGGGGGCTACTACGAGCAGTACTTC
CDR3 protein: CASSPRISSGGYYEQYF
clone size: few
V gene: TRBV11-2
J gene: TRBJ2-7
D gene: TRBD2
CDR3 length: 17

CDR3 DNA: TGTGCCAGCACCTTGGGGGGCTATGGCTACACCTTC
CDR3 protein: CASTLGGYGYTF
clone size: NA
V gene: TRBV2
J gene: TRBJ1-2
D gene: NA
CDR3 length: 12

CDR3 DNA: TGCGCCAGCAGCTTGGGGACAGGGTACACTGAAGCTTTCTTT
CDR3 protein: CASSLGTGYTEAFF
clone size: NA
V gene: TRBV5-1
J gene: TRBJ1-1
D gene: TRBD1
CDR3 length: 14

CDR3 DNA: TGCGCCAGCAGCCAACAGGGAAGCAACCTTGAAAAACTGTTTTTT
CDR3 protein: CASSQQGSNLEKLFF
clone size: NA
V gene: TRBV4-1
J gene: TRBJ1-4
D gene: NA
CDR3 length: 15

CDR3 DNA: TGTGCCAGTAGTCCCCAGGGTTCAACAGATACGCAGTATTTT
CDR3 protein: CASSPQGSTDTQYF
clone size: NA
V gene: TRBV19
J gene: TRBJ2-3
D gene: NA
CDR3 length: 14

CDR3 DNA: TGTGCCAGCAGCTCCAGGACAGGCGTAAAGGCGTCTTGGAACACCATATATTTT
CDR3 protein: CASSSRTGVKASWNTIYF
clone size: NA
V gene: TRBV7-9
J gene: TRBJ1-3
D gene: TRBD1
CDR3 length: 18

CDR3 DNA: TGTGCCTGGAGTGGGCAGGGCTACGAGCAGTACTTC
CDR3 protein: CAWSGQGYEQYF
clone size: NA
V gene: TRBV30
J gene: TRBJ2-7
D gene: NA
CDR3 length: 12

CDR3 DNA: TGTGCCAGCAGTGTTGGGCAAGGGGCCAACGTCCTGACTTTC
CDR3 protein: CASSVGQGANVLTF
clone size: NA
V gene: TRBV25-1
J gene: TRBJ2-6
D gene: NA
CDR3 length: 14

CDR3 DNA: TGTGCCAGCAGCTTTGGAGGGGTCTACTACAATGAGCAGTTCTTC
CDR3 protein: CASSFGGVYYNEQFF
clone size: NA
V gene: TRBV5-4
J gene: TRBJ2-1
D gene: NA
CDR3 length: 15

CDR3 DNA: TGTGCCAGCAGCCTAAACAGGGATTCGAGAAACACCATATATTTT
CDR3 protein: CASSLNRDSRNTIYF
clone size: NA
V gene: TRBV3-1/TRBV3-2
J gene: TRBJ1-3
D gene: NA
CDR3 length: 15

CDR3 DNA: TGTGCCAGCAGCTTAGTGCCTTTCGATGTTGCCCGAGCGGGGGCCCAGTACTTC
CDR3 protein: CASSLVPFDVARAGAQYF
clone size: once
V gene: TRBV11-2
J gene: TRBJ2-5
D gene: TRBD2
CDR3 length: 18

CDR3 DNA: TGCGCCAGCAACGGGGGGAGCTCCTACAATGAGCAGTTCTTC
CDR3 protein: CASNGGSSYNEQFF
clone size: NA
V gene: TRBV5-1
J gene: TRBJ2-1
D gene: TRBD2
CDR3 length: 14

CDR3 DNA: TGTGCCAGCAGCGCCGGGACAGGGGCCTACGAGCAGTACTTC
CDR3 protein: CASSAGTGAYEQYF
clone size: NA
V gene: TRBV27
J gene: TRBJ2-7
D gene: TRBD1
CDR3 length: 14

CDR3 DNA: TGTGCCAGCAGCCAAAATTACCGAGGGAATGAGCAGTTCTTC
CDR3 protein: CASSQNYRGNEQFF
clone size: NA
V gene: TRBV3-1/TRBV3-2
J gene: TRBJ2-1
D gene: NA
CDR3 length: 14

CDR3 DNA: TGTGCCAGCAGCGTAACGGGTCAGACAGGGAGGGATACGCAGTATTTT
CDR3 protein: CASSVTGQTGRDTQYF
clone size: NA
V gene: TRBV9
J gene: TRBJ2-3
D gene: NA
CDR3 length: 16

CDR3 DNA: TGTGCCAGCAGTTGGACAGGGTCGACTGAAGCTTTCTTT
CDR3 protein: CASSWTGSTEAFF
clone size: NA
V gene: TRBV6-5
J gene: TRBJ1-1
D gene: TRBD1
CDR3 length: 13

CDR3 DNA: TGTGCCAGCAGTCATGACTCTGGGGCCTCCTACGAGCAGTACTTC
CDR3 protein: CASSHDSGASYEQYF
clone size: NA
V gene: TRBV2
J gene: TRBJ2-7
D gene: NA
CDR3 length: 15

CDR3 DNA: TGTGCCAGCAGTTTCTCTTATTATTACGAGCAGTACTTC
CDR3 protein: CASSFSYYYEQYF
clone size: once
V gene: TRBV12-3/TRBV12-4
J gene: TRBJ2-7
D gene: NA
CDR3 length: 13

CDR3 DNA: TGTGCTAGTGGTTTGCCCGGACAGGACTATGGCTACACCTTC
CDR3 protein: CASGLPGQDYGYTF
clone size: NA
V gene: TRBV12-5
J gene: TRBJ1-2
D gene: TRBD1
CDR3 length: 14

CDR3 DNA: TGTGCCAGCAGTGATTCCACTACGCCAAAAACAGGGGTGTCAGATACGCAGTATTTT
CDR3 protein: CASSDSTTPKTGVSDTQYF
clone size: NA
V gene: TRBV6-1
J gene: TRBJ2-3
D gene: TRBD1
CDR3 length: 19

CDR3 DNA: TGTGCCAGCAGCCTAGGCGGCGGGGGGGCTTACAATGAGCAGTTCTTC
CDR3 protein: CASSLGGGGAYNEQFF
clone size: NA
V gene: TRBV3-1/TRBV3-2
J gene: TRBJ2-1
D gene: TRBD2
CDR3 length: 16

CDR3 DNA: TGTGCCAGCAGCTTGCCCGTCGGTAGTCCGGGAAACACCATATATTTT
CDR3 protein: CASSLPVGSPGNTIYF
clone size: NA
V gene: TRBV5-4
J gene: TRBJ1-3
D gene: NA
CDR3 length: 16

CDR3 DNA: TGTGCCAGCAGCACCCGGACAGGGAGCACAGATACGCAGTATTTT
CDR3 protein: CASSTRTGSTDTQYF
clone size: NA
V gene: TRBV9
J gene: TRBJ2-3
D gene: TRBD1
CDR3 length: 15

CDR3 DNA: TGTGCCAGCAGCTTAGCGGGGGGACTAGTCACCTACGAGCAGTACTTC
CDR3 protein: CASSLAGGLVTYEQYF
clone size: NA
V gene: TRBV7-9
J gene: TRBJ2-7
D gene: TRBD2
CDR3 length: 16

CDR3 DNA: TGTGCCAGCAGGACAGGGGGCCTGGACACTGAAGCTTTCTTT
CDR3 protein: CASRTGGLDTEAFF
clone size: NA
V gene: TRBV2
J gene: TRBJ1-1
D gene: TRBD1
CDR3 length: 14

CDR3 DNA: TGTGCCAGCAGGGGCGACCAGCCCCAGCATTTT
CDR3 protein: CASRGDQPQHF
clone size: NA
V gene: TRBV6-5
J gene: TRBJ1-5
D gene: NA
CDR3 length: 11

CDR3 DNA: TGCGCCAGCAGCGTTACTAGCGGGGGATCCTACAATGAGCAGTTCTTC
CDR3 protein: CASSVTSGGSYNEQFF
clone size: NA
V gene: TRBV5-1
J gene: TRBJ2-1
D gene: TRBD2
CDR3 length: 16

CDR3 DNA: TGTGCCAGCAGCCGACAGGGGGCCGGGTCACCCCTCCACTTT
CDR3 protein: CASSRQGAGSPLHF
clone size: NA
V gene: TRBV3-1/TRBV3-2
J gene: TRBJ1-6
D gene: TRBD1
CDR3 length: 14